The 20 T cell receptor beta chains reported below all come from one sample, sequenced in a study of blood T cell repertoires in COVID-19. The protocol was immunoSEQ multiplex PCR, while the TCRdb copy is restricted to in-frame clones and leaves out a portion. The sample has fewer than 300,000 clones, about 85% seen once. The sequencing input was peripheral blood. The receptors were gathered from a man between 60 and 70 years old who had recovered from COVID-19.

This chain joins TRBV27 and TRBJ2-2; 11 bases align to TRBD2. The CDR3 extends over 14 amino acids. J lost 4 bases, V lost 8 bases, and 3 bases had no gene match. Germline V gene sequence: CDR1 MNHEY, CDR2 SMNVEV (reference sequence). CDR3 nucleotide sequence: TGTGCCAGCCTAGCGGGGGGCCTCACCGGGGAGCTGTTTTTT. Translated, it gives CASLAGGLTGELFF.

The CDR3 DNA follows: TGTGCCAGCAGCCTGATCAGTTTTAATGAAAAACTGTTTTTT. This codes for CASSLISFNEKLFF. J is TRBJ1-4 and V is TRBV5-5; D not certain. Trimming took 4 bases from V and 4 from J, leaving 11 bases between them. The germline V gene has CDR1 SGHKS and CDR2 YYEKEE (reference sequence). This CDR3 spans 14 amino acids.

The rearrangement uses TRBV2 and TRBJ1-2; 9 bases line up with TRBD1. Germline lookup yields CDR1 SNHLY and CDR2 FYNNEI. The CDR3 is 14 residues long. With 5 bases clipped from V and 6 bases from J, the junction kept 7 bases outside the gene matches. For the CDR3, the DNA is TGTGCCAGCAGTCCAAGGACAGGGGCAAATGGCTACACCTTC. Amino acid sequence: CASSPRTGANGYTF.

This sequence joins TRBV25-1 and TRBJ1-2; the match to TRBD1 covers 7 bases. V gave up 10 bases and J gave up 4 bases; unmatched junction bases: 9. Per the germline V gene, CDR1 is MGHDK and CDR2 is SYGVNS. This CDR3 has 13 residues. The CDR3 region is CATQGGPTYGYTF. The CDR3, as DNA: TGTGCCACCCAGGGGGGACCAACCTATGGCTACACCTTC.

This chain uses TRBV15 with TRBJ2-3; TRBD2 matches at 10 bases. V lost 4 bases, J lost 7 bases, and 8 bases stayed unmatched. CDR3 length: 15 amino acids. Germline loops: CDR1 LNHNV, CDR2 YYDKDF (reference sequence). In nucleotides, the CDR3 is TGTGCCACCAGCACACTAGCGGGGCCTCTCAATACGCAGTATTTT. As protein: CATSTLAGPLNTQYF. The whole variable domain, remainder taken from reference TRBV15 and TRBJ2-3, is DAMVIQNPRYQVTQFGKPVTLSCSQTLNHNVMYWYQQKSSQAPKLLFHYYDKDFNNEADTPDNFQSRRPNTSFCFLDIRSPGLGDTAMYLCATSTLAGPLNTQYFGPGTRLTVL.

The CDR3 is CASTGQGNTEAFF. As DNA, the CDR3 is TGTGCCAGCACGGGACAGGGGAACACTGAAGCTTTCTTT. This sequence joins TRBV6-5 and TRBJ1-1; 9 bases are a match to TRBD1. This CDR3 has 13 amino acids. V dropped 7 bases and J dropped 1; count of bases not matched to a gene: 1. The germline V gene has CDR1 MNHEY and CDR2 SVGAGI.

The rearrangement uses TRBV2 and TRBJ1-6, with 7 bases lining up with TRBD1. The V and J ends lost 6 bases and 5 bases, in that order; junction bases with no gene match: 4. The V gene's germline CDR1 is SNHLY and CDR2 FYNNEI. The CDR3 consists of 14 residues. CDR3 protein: CASRTGTDNSPLHF. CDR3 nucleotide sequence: TGTGCCAGCAGAACCGGGACAGATAATTCACCCCTCCACTTT. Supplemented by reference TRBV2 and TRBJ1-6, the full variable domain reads EPEVTQTPSHQVTQMGQEVILRCVPISNHLYFYWYRQILGQKVEFLVSFYNNEISEKSEIFDDQFSVERPDGSNFTLKIRSTKLEDSAMYFCASRTGTDNSPLHFGNGTRLTVT.

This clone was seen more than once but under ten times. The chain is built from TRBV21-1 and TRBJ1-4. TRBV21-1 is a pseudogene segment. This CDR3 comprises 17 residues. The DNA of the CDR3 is TGTGCCAGCAGCAAAAGGCCTCAGTCGGGGAAAAACGAAAAACTGTTTTTT. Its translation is CASSKRPQSGKNEKLFF.

CDR3 region: CAWSGGQGYVDIQYF. The CDR3 DNA reads as TGTGCCTGGAGTGGGGGACAGGGCTATGTAGACATTCAGTACTTC. The chain couples TRBV30 to TRBJ2-4, with 9 bases lining up with TRBD1. The germline CDR1 and CDR2 sequences are GTSNPN and SVGIG (reference sequence). V was pared by 1 base and J by 8 bases, with 9 bases of the junction left unmatched. This CDR3 is built from 15 residues.

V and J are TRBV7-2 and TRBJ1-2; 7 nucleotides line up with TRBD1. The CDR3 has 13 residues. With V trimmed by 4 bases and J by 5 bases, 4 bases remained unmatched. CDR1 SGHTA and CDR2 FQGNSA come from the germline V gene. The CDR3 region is CASSWGQFYGYTF. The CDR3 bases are TGTGCCAGCAGCTGGGGACAGTTTTATGGCTACACCTTC.

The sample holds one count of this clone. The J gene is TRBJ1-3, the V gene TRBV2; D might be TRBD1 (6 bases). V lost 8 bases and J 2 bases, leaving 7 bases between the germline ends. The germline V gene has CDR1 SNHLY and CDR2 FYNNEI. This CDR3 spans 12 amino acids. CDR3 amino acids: CASGGPGNTIYF. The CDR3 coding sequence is TGTGCCAGCGGGGGCCCTGGAAACACCATATATTTT.

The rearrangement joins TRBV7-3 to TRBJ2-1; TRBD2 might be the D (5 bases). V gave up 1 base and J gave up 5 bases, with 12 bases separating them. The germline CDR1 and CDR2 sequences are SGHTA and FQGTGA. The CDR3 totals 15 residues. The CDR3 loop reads CASSLSSSGHNEQFF. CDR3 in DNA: TGTGCCAGCAGCTTAAGCTCGAGCGGACACAATGAGCAGTTCTTC. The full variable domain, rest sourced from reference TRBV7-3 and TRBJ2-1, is GAGVSQTPSNKVTEKGKYVELRCDPISGHTALYWYRQSLGQGPEFLIYFQGTGAADDSGLPNDRFFAVRPEGSVSTLKIQRTERGDSAVYLCASSLSSSGHNEQFFGPGTRLTVL.

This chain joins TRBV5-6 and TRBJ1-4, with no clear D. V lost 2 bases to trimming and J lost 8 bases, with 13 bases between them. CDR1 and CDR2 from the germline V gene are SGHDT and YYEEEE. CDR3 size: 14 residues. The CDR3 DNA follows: TGTGCCAGCAGCTTCTGGTCGGGGAACGAAAAACTGTTTTTT. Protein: CASSFWSGNEKLFF.

CDR3 region: CAGHRPNTGELFF. In DNA, the CDR3 is TGTGCCGGACACCGGCCGAACACCGGGGAGCTGTTTTTT. The rearrangement links TRBV30 to TRBJ2-2; D may be TRBD1 (5 bases). The ends were cut back, 8 bases at V and 0 bases at J, with 10 bases in the middle. The CDR3 totals 13 residues. CDR1 GTSNPN and CDR2 SVGIG come from the germline V gene (reference sequence).

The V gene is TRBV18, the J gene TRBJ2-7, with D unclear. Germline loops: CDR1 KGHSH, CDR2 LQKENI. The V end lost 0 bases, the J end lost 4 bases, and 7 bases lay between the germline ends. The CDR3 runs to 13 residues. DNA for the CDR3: TGTGCCAGCTCACCACCGACTGGTTACGAGCAGTACTTC. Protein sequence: CASSPPTGYEQYF.

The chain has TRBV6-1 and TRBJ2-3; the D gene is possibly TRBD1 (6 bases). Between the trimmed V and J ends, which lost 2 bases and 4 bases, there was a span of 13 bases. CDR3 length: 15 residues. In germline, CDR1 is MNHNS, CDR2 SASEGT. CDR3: CASSEIARGADTQYF. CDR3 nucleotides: TGTGCCAGCAGTGAAATAGCCAGGGGAGCAGATACGCAGTATTTT.

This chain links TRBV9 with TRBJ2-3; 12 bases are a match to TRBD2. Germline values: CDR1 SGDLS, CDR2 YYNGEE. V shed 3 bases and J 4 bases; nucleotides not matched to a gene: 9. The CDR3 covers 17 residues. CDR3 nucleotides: TGTGCCAGCAGCGGAAGACTAGCGGGGGAAGGGGCAGATACGCAGTATTTT. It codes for CASSGRLAGEGADTQYF.

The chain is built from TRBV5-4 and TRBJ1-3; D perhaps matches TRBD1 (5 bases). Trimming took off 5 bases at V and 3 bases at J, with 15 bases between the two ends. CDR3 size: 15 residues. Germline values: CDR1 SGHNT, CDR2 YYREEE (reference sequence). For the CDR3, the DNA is TGTGCCAGCAGTCGTGGGGGGTCTGGTGGAAACACCATATATTTT. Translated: CASSRGGSGGNTIYF. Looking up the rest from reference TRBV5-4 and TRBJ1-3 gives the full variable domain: ETGVTQSPTHLIKTRGQQVTLRCSSQSGHNTVSWYQQALGQGPQFIFQYYREEENGRGNFPPRFSGLQFPNYSSELNVNALELDDSALYLCASSRGGSGGNTIYFGEGSWLTVV.

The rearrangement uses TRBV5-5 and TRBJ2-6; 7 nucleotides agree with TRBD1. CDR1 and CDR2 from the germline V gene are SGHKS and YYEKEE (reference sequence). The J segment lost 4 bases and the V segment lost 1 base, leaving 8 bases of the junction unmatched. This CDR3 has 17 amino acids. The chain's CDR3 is CASSLSPQGLGANVLTF. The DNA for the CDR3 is TGTGCCAGCAGCTTGTCTCCACAGGGGCTCGGGGCCAACGTCCTGACTTTC.

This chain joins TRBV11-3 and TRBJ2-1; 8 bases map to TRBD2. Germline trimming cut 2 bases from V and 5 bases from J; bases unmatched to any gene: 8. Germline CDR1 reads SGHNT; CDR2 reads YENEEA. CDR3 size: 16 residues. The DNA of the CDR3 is TGTGCCAGCAGCTTAATGTTGAGCGGGGGAAACAATGAGCAGTTCTTC. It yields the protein CASSLMLSGGNNEQFF.